This T cell receptor beta chain was captured in a study of technical replicates of blood from a few donors. The germline V gene has CDR1 LGHNT and CDR2 FRNRAP. The CDR3 is 13 amino acids. V was pared by 1 base and J by 5 bases, with 7 bases between. Using immunoSEQ multiplex PCR, the repertoire was profiled, and TCRdb retains in-frame clones only, with some absent. The top ten hold approximately 3.9% of the sample, which has 50,000 to 70,000 clones, roughly 89% seen once. Sequences were obtained from PBMCs. The origin of this receptor is a human donor in good health. Some clones in this sample may be carry-over from other donors' samples. The rearrangement joins TRBV12-5 to TRBJ2-3; D ambiguous. This chain's CDR3 is CASGLGYRDTQYF. The DNA of the CDR3 is TGTGCTAGTGGTTTGGGTTATAGAGATACGCAGTATTTT. Full variable domain (remainder filled in from reference TRBV12-5 and TRBJ2-3): DARVTQTPRHKVTEMGQEVTMRCQPILGHNTVFWYRQTMMQGLELLAYFRNRAPLDDSGMPKDRFSAEMPDATLATLKIQPSEPRDSAVYFCASGLGYRDTQYFGPGTRLTVL.